The present T cell receptor beta chain was sequenced within a study of blood T cell repertoires in COVID-19. Some clones are missing from TCRdb's copy, which holds only in-frame ones; the method was immunoSEQ multiplex PCR. The sample carries approximately 160,000 clones, roughly 88% recorded once. Trimming cost V 4 bases and J 4 bases; bases outside gene matches: 1. CDR3 length equals 13 residues. Germline V CDR1 and CDR2: SQVTM, ANQGSEA. The receptor was isolated from a man aged 55-75 years who had recovered from COVID-19. The chain has TRBV29-1 and TRBJ2-3, with 11 bases matching TRBD2. Input material: peripheral blood. The CDR3 sequence is CSVVLAGADTQYF. The CDR3 region has the DNA TGCAGCGTTGTACTAGCGGGGGCAGATACGCAGTATTTT.